This T cell receptor (beta chain) was sequenced in a study of CD8 T cells in seronegative destructive rheumatoid arthritis (dated by TCRdb to the early 2020s). General notes on the study: Seven of the eight CND-RA patients were receiving biological drugs at sampling. Researchers compared peripheral CD8+ TCRbeta repertoires from patients with CCP-negative destructive rheumatoid arthritis (CND-RA) against repertoires from newly diagnosed seropositive RA, seronegative RA and healthy controls. Rather than undergoing new sequencing, the seropositive RA, seronegative RA and healthy control comparison cohorts were drawn from an earlier published TCRbeta dataset. General findings and caveats noted by the study authors: Compared with controls and other RA subtypes, CND-RA repertoires contained more CMV-reactive and fewer influenza A-reactive CD8+ TCRbeta sequences. A distinct set of enriched public clonotypes appeared to be present in CND-RA patients, and the authors interpreted this finding as support for a separate disease subset. Across the 95,000 to 150,000 clonotypes tested, no public clonotype enrichment was retained after Benjamini-Hochberg correction. Because no diagnostic samples were available, the TCR repertoire differences may partly reflect poor disease control over the years rather than being present at onset. The small size of the CND-RA cohort was acknowledged as a limitation of the study. With age adjusted for, CD8+ TCRbeta repertoires in CND-RA patients appeared less diverse and more clonal than repertoires in other RA subtypes.

Regarding this clone: There is no known antigen for this receptor. Base qualities were left out, and no much larger clone turns up one base away.

TCRbeta sequencing used genomic DNA from CD8+ cells, following the manufacturer's instructions. A genomics technology centre in Finland performed the TCRbeta sequencing with the immunoSEQ assay. The original pipeline was this. The clonotype tables produced by the immunoSEQ preprocessing pipeline were converted into VDJtools format, and any non-productive clonotypes were filtered out. Any sample with fewer than 10,000 reads was excluded, the remaining samples were subsampled to 10,000 reads, and most of the eight CND-RA samples made it through. Shannon-Wiener, Simpson and clonality indices were calculated with the VDJtools CalcDiversityStats function on data subsampled to 10,000 reads. To infer antigen specificity, non-singleton TCRbeta clonotypes were hard-matched against VDJdb, meaning no mismatches were allowed. CDR3 sequences that differed by one amino acid (Hamming distance 1) were grouped together into clusters with potentially shared antigen targets. Public clonotypes were tested for group enrichment with one-sided Fisher's exact tests after resampling groups to six samples, repeated ten times. TCRdb's version of the immuneACCESS table is confined to in-frame rearrangements and falls short of the full clone set. An unresolved V gene accounts for under half of the shortfall where checked; the remainder is of unknown origin. D and trimming were read from the DNA, whereas the V and J calls and clone size are those reported in that table. Across this sample there are 10,000 to 15,000 clones, with around 83% seen only once. The ten biggest clones cover about a quarter of the sample.

CND-RA patients tested negative on the clinical CCP2 antibody test, and even with active therapy their joint destruction kept progressing. Every CND-RA patient showed typical joint destruction in the wrists and ankles and had failed conventional anti-rheumatic therapy. CND-RA patients were sampled not at diagnosis but after long disease histories, which in several cases spanned decades. Each patient provided 45 to 50 millilitres of EDTA-anticoagulated peripheral blood. Density gradient separation with Ficoll-Paque PLUS was used to isolate peripheral blood mononuclear cells. Using AutoMACS magnetic bead positive selection, CD8+ cells were isolated from either fresh or cryopreserved PBMCs, and flow cytometry was used to check purity. Genomic DNA was extracted with Nucleospin Tissue or Tissue XS kits and quantified on a Qubit 2.0 fluorometer. Trimmed from V: 2 bases; trimmed from J: 6 bases; junction bases lacking a gene match: 14. There are 18 amino acids in the CDR3, from cysteine to phenylalanine inclusive. Of all the DNA, just the CDR3 is kept, 54 bases in frame from base 1. CDR1 SGHRS and CDR2 YFSETQ are derived from the germline V gene.

The TCR sequence derives from a woman between 25 and 49 years old with seronegative destructive rheumatoid arthritis. This chain is built from TRBV5-1 and TRBJ2-3; the central 11 bases match TRBD2. Sequences were obtained from CD8+ T cells from blood. CDR3 region: CASSFRQVSGGAGDTQYF. The sequenced DNA is TGCGCCAGCAGCTTCAGGCAGGTTAGCGGGGGGGCCGGTGATACGCAGTATTTT.